This TCR beta chain came from a study of CD8 T cells in Susac syndrome (dated by TCRdb to between 2018 and 2021). As for the study more broadly: Repertoire sequencing was used to test whether CD8+ T cell activation and differentiation in Susac syndrome was antigen driven. The research as a whole found: The number of individuals in the TCR sequencing and HLA analysis was recognized as being relatively small.

RNA was extracted using the RNeasy kit, and about 0.45 to 1 ug of the RNA was reverse transcribed with random hexamers. The immunoSEQ multiplex PCR assay, which covers 54 Vbeta and 13 Jbeta segments, was used to amplify TCR beta CDR3 regions. Bias from PCR amplification was corrected by using a synthetic template baseline for primer optimization and for computational correction. Processing in the source paper ran as follows. Reads were annotated to V, D and J genes per IMGT and analyzed with immunoSEQ Analyzer, keeping only productive sequences. Clonality was calculated as one minus the Shannon entropy normalized by log2 of the number of productive unique sequences. For each patient and control, public and private clones were evaluated within the 100 most prevalent clones. Susac-specific clones were defined as absent from healthy and MS cohorts, roughly 1,100 published viral clones and other ImmuneACCESS disease sequences. In-frame beta chains were kept once TCRdb had trimmed the public reads at Q25 with fastp and called clones with MiXCR. Each CDR3 protein gets just one entry, which takes the most common genes and DNA from the rows behind it. TCRdb's processing, not the authors' own work, is the source of the V and J calls. Here the sample has 300,000 or so distinct CDR3 sequences; about 91% occur a single time. The biggest ten clones account for about 0.07% of the sample.

Of note for this clonotype: Its antigen is not yet known. Base qualities are not recorded, but no much larger clone differs from it by a single base.

Peripheral blood CD8+ and CD4+ T cells from healthy donors, Susac syndrome patients and multiple sclerosis patients were profiled by high-throughput TCR beta sequencing. Multiple sclerosis controls were treatment-naive patients with stable or active relapsing-remitting disease fulfilling revised McDonald criteria. CD8+ TEMRA cells were enriched by FACS, while bulk CD8+ and CD4+ T cells were purified by magnetic negative isolation. Blood was collected in EDTA tubes and processed within 24 hours, with PBMCs isolated through density gradient centrifugation. PBMCs intended for TCR sequencing were cryopreserved in liquid nitrogen and thawed later in a water bath at 37 degrees C. The sorted or isolated CD4+, CD8+ and CD8+ TEMRA cells had a purity of 90% or higher. The germline V and J ends show losses of 6 bases and 4 bases respectively, and no gene match explains 8 bases of the junction. The CDR3 has 14 amino acids, counting the end cysteine and phenylalanine. Left in the record is the CDR3 DNA by itself, 42 bases read in frame from the first base.

Recombination connected TRBV12-3 or TRBV12-4 to TRBJ1-2, with 7 central nucleotides matching TRBD1. The receptor's source is a human donor with multiple sclerosis. Sequencing input: CD4+ T cells from PBMCs. The bases are TGTGCCAGCAGACGACAGGGCGTAGGCTATGGCTACACCTTC. Its protein product is CASRRQGVGYGYTF.